This TCR beta chain came from a study of blood T cell repertoires in COVID-19. Across the study: Donors in the United States, Italy and Spain gave samples during acute or convalescent COVID-19. The analysed material was cDNA or gDNA that came from T cells, B-cell-depleted T cells, or PBMCs.

Study members were between about 18 and 100 years old and lived in approximately 25 US regions. The V gene lost 0 bases and the J gene lost 2 bases, with 9 bases spanning the gap. The germline V gene encodes CDR1 SGHDT and CDR2 YYEEEE. This CDR3 has 15 amino acids. Per the original data handling: Cell counts per sample came from amplifying reference gene primers. Sequenced by immunoSEQ multiplex PCR; TCRdb stores in-frame clones only, minus some. V and J calls and clone size are as listed in that table; D and trimming were resolved from the DNA. The sample consists of about 250,000 clones, roughly 85% of them appearing once.

This TCR came from a woman aged 45-65 years with acute COVID-19. This rearrangement joins TRBV5-6 to TRBJ1-3; D call uncertain. The specimen sequenced was PBMCs or T cells enriched from blood (not recorded which). This CDR3 reads CASSLGGVAGNTIYF. The CDR3 region has the DNA TGTGCCAGCAGCTTGGGCGGGGTTGCTGGAAACACCATATATTTT.